A single sample is the source of the 30 T cell receptor beta chains below, sequenced in a study of blood T cell repertoires in COVID-19. Data came from immunoSEQ multiplex PCR; TCRdb stores just in-frame clones and leaves some out. The data hold 160,000 or so clones, with nearly 80% observed a single time. The sequencing input was peripheral blood. These receptor sequences come from a woman older than 75 with acute or convalescent COVID-19.

The chain uses TRBV3-1 (or the pseudogene TRBV3-2) and TRBJ2-5, with TRBD2 matching over 10 bases. Trimming took 0 bases from V and 5 from J; bases not matched to a gene: 3. The germline V gene has CDR1 LGHDT and CDR2 YNNKEL (reference sequence). The CDR3 covers 15 residues. Here the CDR3 DNA reads TGTGCCAGCAGCCAAGAAGCGGGGGGGCGGGAGACCCAGTACTTC. Its protein product is CASSQEAGGRETQYF.

This clone was seen a handful of times. V is TRBV2 and J is TRBJ1-2, with a possible D match to TRBD1 (5 bases). Germline CDR1 is SNHLY and CDR2 is FYNNEI. This CDR3 spans 10 amino acids. V was shortened by 8 bases and J by 7 bases, with 8 bases between the two germline ends. The CDR3 reads CASEGVGYTF. The CDR3 DNA sequence: TGTGCCAGCGAAGGGGTTGGCTACACCTTC.

The chain is built from TRBV5-1 and TRBJ2-1; 7 positions match TRBD2. CDR1 and CDR2 (germline): SGHRS, YFSETQ. The CDR3 is 16 residues long. The ends lost 4 bases at V and 3 bases at J; junction bases unmatched: 10. As DNA, the CDR3 is TGCGCCAGCAGCCCGGACCCCAGCGGGAACTACAATGAGCAGTTCTTC. It codes for CASSPDPSGNYNEQFF. Using reference TRBV5-1 and TRBJ2-1 for the parts outside the CDR3, the full variable domain is KAGVTQTPRYLIKTRGQQVTLSCSPISGHRSVSWYQQTPGQGLQFLFEYFSETQRNKGNFPGRFSGRQFSNSRSEMNVSTLELGDSALYLCASSPDPSGNYNEQFFGPGTRLTVL.

Here the CDR3 reads CASSYGTSGSGKTQYF. In DNA, the CDR3 is TGTGCCAGCAGCTACGGGACTAGCGGGAGTGGCAAGACCCAGTACTTC. V and J are TRBV27 and TRBJ2-5; TRBD2 matches 14 bases. Germline V CDR1 and CDR2: MNHEY, SMNVEV (reference sequence). This CDR3 spans 16 amino acids. The V segment lost 6 bases and the J segment 6 bases; nucleotides outside the gene matches: 9.

This clone was counted a few times. V gene TRBV19 combines with J gene TRBJ1-2, with 9 bases matching TRBD1. Germline V gene sequence: CDR1 LNHDA, CDR2 SQIVND (reference sequence). The CDR3 runs to 16 residues. V lost 7 bases, J lost 2 bases, and 11 bases stayed unmatched. This CDR3 is CASTIGQGRVNYGYTF. CDR3 coding DNA: TGTGCCAGTACCATTGGACAGGGGCGGGTGAACTATGGCTACACCTTC.

This chain joins TRBV7-9 and TRBJ2-2, with 7 bases aligning to TRBD2. Germline lookup yields CDR1 SEHNR and CDR2 FQNEAQ (reference sequence). V shed 3 bases and J 6 bases; nucleotides not matched to a gene: 7. This CDR3 spans 15 amino acids. For the CDR3, the DNA is TGTGCCAGCAGCTTTTCCCGGGCGGGAGCCGGGGAGCTGTTTTTT. As protein: CASSFSRAGAGELFF.

This clone was detected only once. The chain carries TRBV11-2 and TRBJ2-3; 8 bases match TRBD2. Trimming removed 3 bases from V and 3 bases from J; junction bases left unmatched: 2. Germline CDR1 reads SGHAT; CDR2 reads FQNNGV. The CDR3 extends over 14 amino acids. The CDR3 nucleotides are TGTGCCAGCAGCTTGGAGCGGGGGACAGATACGCAGTATTTT. Its translation is CASSLERGTDTQYF.

The V and J genes are TRBV6-6 and TRBJ2-1; 10 bases match TRBD2. After removal of 6 bases from V and 9 bases from J, the junction contained 5 bases not matched to a gene. Germline V CDR1 and CDR2: MNHNY, SVGAGI (reference sequence). This CDR3 contains 13 residues. The DNA for the CDR3 is TGTGCCAGCAGAGTGATAGCGGGAGGTGAGCAGTTCTTC. It translates to CASRVIAGGEQFF.

The rearrangement links TRBV14 to TRBJ1-1; the match to TRBD1 covers 10 bases. The J segment lost 3 bases and the V segment lost 5 bases, leaving 3 bases of the junction unmatched. The V gene's germline CDR1 is SGHDN and CDR2 FVKESK. The CDR3 sequence is 14 residues long. The CDR3 sequence: CASSAGQGYTEAFF. In DNA, the CDR3 is TGTGCCAGCAGCGCGGGACAGGGGTACACTGAAGCTTTCTTT.

J is TRBJ1-2 and V is TRBV19; D is perhaps TRBD1 (6 bases). The CDR3 totals 14 residues. The germline gives CDR1 LNHDA, CDR2 SQIVND (reference sequence). The V end was cut by 3 bases, the J end by 4 bases, with 12 bases between. CDR3 nucleotide sequence: TGTGCCAGTAGTATCCCAGGACAGTCCTATGGCTACACCTTC. Translation: CASSIPGQSYGYTF.

Concerning this clone: Other nucleotide sequences in the sample specify the same CDR3. CDR3 sequence reads: CASSLTGNTEAFF. For the CDR3, the DNA is TGCGCCAGCAGCTTGACAGGGAACACTGAAGCTTTCTTT. The chain has TRBV5-1 and TRBJ1-1; D is perhaps TRBD1 (5 bases). V shed 1 base and J shed 1 base, with 5 bases lying between them. This CDR3 spans 13 amino acids. CDR1 is SGHRS and CDR2 is YFSETQ in the germline V gene.

The chain links TRBV28 to TRBJ1-6; possibly TRBD1 for D (5 bases). Germline CDR1 is MDHEN and CDR2 is SYDVKM. CDR3 length: 16 amino acids. Trimming pared 3 bases from V and 6 bases from J, leaving 15 bases between. This CDR3 reads CASSLNWRGGNSPLHF. CDR3 DNA sequence: TGTGCCAGCAGTTTGAACTGGAGGGGAGGTAATTCACCCCTCCACTTT.

This chain connects TRBV5-1 to TRBJ1-1; a possible D gene is TRBD1 (5 bases). The CDR3 totals 15 residues. V gave up 6 bases and J gave up 4 bases, with 19 bases separating them. The germline gives CDR1 SGHRS, CDR2 YFSETQ. CDR3: CASTRGEGGSTEAFF. The CDR3 nucleotides are TGCGCCAGCACCCGGGGGGAGGGCGGAAGCACTGAAGCTTTCTTT.

This clone was seen a single time. The chain joins TRBV27 to TRBJ2-7, with 8 bases identical to TRBD1. The CDR3 has 13 amino acids. J lost 6 bases, V lost 6 bases, and 7 bases had no gene match. The V gene's germline CDR1 is MNHEY and CDR2 SMNVEV (reference sequence). Here the CDR3 reads CASRPTGGGEQYF. The CDR3 bases are TGTGCCAGCAGACCTACAGGGGGAGGCGAGCAGTACTTC.

The chain has TRBV20-1 and TRBJ2-7; TRBD2 agrees at 12 bases. Germline V gives CDR1 DFQATT, CDR2 SNEGSKA (reference sequence). The CDR3 spans 14 residues. Trimming at V came to 3 bases and at J to 5 bases, leaving 5 bases not matched to a gene. CDR3 sequence: CSASRSSGGDEQYF. Written as DNA, the CDR3 is TGCAGTGCTAGTAGATCTAGCGGGGGGGACGAGCAGTACTTC.

In its sample, this clone was seen once. The chain recombines TRBV5-1 with TRBJ2-2; the D gene is possibly TRBD1 (6 bases). The CDR3 is 13 amino acids. V shed 5 bases and J shed 7 bases, with 12 bases lying between them. Germline V gives CDR1 SGHRS, CDR2 YFSETQ. CDR3 in amino acids: CASSPTGIGELFF. The DNA for the CDR3 is TGCGCCAGCAGTCCAACAGGGATCGGGGAGCTGTTTTTT.

The chain joins TRBV11-3 to TRBJ2-3, with 7 bases matching TRBD1. Looked up from germline, CDR1 is SGHNT and CDR2 is YENEEA. CDR3 length: 14 residues. Trimming at V came to 5 bases and at J to 3 bases, leaving 5 bases not matched to a gene. The CDR3 nucleotides are TGTGCCAGCAGCAGGGGGCTTGAGACAGATACGCAGTATTTT. Translating it yields CASSRGLETDTQYF.

V gene TRBV12-3 or TRBV12-4 combines with J gene TRBJ2-5; 9 bases map to TRBD2. This CDR3 contains 13 residues. Trimming removed 7 bases from V and 7 bases from J; junction bases left unmatched: 7. CDR3 amino acids: CASKNSGSGTQYF. CDR3 in DNA: TGTGCCAGCAAGAATAGCGGGAGCGGGACCCAGTACTTC.

The chain uses TRBV30 and TRBJ2-2; no firm D call. From germline, CDR1 is GTSNPN and CDR2 SVGIG (reference sequence). V was pared by 2 bases and J by 6 bases, with 7 bases between. The CDR3 contains 12 residues. DNA of the CDR3: TGTGCCTGGAGTTCGGTCGCCGGGGAGCTGTTTTTT. Protein product: CAWSSVAGELFF.

This clone has a handful of counts. Other DNA sequences in this specimen translate into the identical CDR3. The chain couples TRBV7-6 to TRBJ2-5; D is unclear. V dropped 6 bases and J dropped 5 bases, with 7 bases sitting between them. Germline V CDR1 and CDR2: SGHVS, FNYEAQ. This CDR3 comprises 11 residues. CDR3 nucleotides: TGTGCCAGCAGTCCCGGTGAGACCCAGTACTTC. It codes for CASSPGETQYF.

The V call is TRBV4-1, the J call TRBJ1-2; TRBD1 is a possible D gene (6 bases). V was trimmed by 0 bases and J by 5 bases, leaving 13 bases between them. The CDR3 covers 15 residues. Germline CDR1 is MGHRA and CDR2 is YSYEKL. CDR3 loop: CASSQDWGGAYGYTF. The CDR3 region has the DNA TGCGCCAGCAGCCAAGATTGGGGGGGCGCGTATGGCTACACCTTC.

The chain has TRBV6-5 and TRBJ1-1, with D unclear. CDR3 length: 13 amino acids. In germline, CDR1 is MNHEY, CDR2 SVGAGI. Trimming removed 6 bases at V and 1 base at J, with 9 bases between. CDR3 nucleotide sequence: TGTGCCAGCAGGCCGAGCCGGAACACTGAAGCTTTCTTT. It encodes CASRPSRNTEAFF.

This clone was found a few times. At one end, the junction sequence differs from germline, possibly due to a read error. The gene calls are TRBV5-1 and TRBJ2-7, with 7 bases lining up with TRBD2. The V gene's germline CDR1 is SGHRS and CDR2 YFSETQ. This CDR3 has 15 amino acids. CDR3 protein: CASSLGGLGSYEQYF. As DNA, the CDR3 is TGCGCCAGCAGTTTGGGCGGACTAGGGTCCTACGAGCAGTACTTC.

The chain joins TRBV21-1 to TRBJ2-7; the table calls TRBD1, which could not be checked here. TRBV21-1 is a listed pseudogene. The CDR3 extends over 13 amino acids. CDR3 sequence reads: CASSEKSDREAYF. CDR3 nucleotides: TGTGCCAGCAGCGAAAAATCGGACAGGGAGGCGTACTTC.

The chain couples TRBV30 to TRBJ2-7, with 10 bases that match TRBD2. This CDR3 comprises 14 residues. Germline CDR1 is GTSNPN and CDR2 is SVGIG (reference sequence). V shed 1 base, J shed 5 bases, and the junction held 5 bases outside the gene matches. Written as DNA, the CDR3 is TGTGCCTGGAGTGATGCGAGCGGGAGGGACGAGCAGTACTTC. Its translation is CAWSDASGRDEQYF.

This chain uses TRBV19 with TRBJ2-5, with 9 bases that match TRBD2. There are 14 residues in the CDR3. CDR1 LNHDA and CDR2 SQIVND come from the germline V gene (reference sequence). V shed 5 bases, J shed 4 bases, and the junction held 5 bases outside the gene matches. For the CDR3, the DNA is TGTGCCAGTAGTTTGGGGACTAGCCCAGAGACCCAGTACTTC. It codes for CASSLGTSPETQYF.

V and J are TRBV2 and TRBJ1-1, with D perhaps matching TRBD1 (6 bases). V was cut by 4 bases and J by 4 bases, with 13 bases left in between. CDR1 is SNHLY and CDR2 is FYNNEI in the germline V gene. The CDR3 is 14 residues long. DNA for the CDR3: TGTGCCAGCAGTGTACCAGGGGATCGCACTGAAGCTTTCTTT. It encodes CASSVPGDRTEAFF.

The table lists this clone with a count of one. The rearrangement uses TRBV11-2 and TRBJ1-2; TRBD1 aligns across 10 bases. The V gene end was trimmed by 5 bases and the J gene end by 1 base; junction bases not matched to a gene: 4. Germline V gives CDR1 SGHAT, CDR2 FQNNGV. CDR3 length: 15 residues. The CDR3 protein is CASSPGTGVNYGYTF. The CDR3 DNA sequence: TGTGCCAGCAGCCCAGGGACAGGGGTTAACTATGGCTACACCTTC. Based on the CDR3 plus reference TRBV11-2 and TRBJ1-2, the full variable domain is EAGVAQSPRYKIIEKRQSVAFWCNPISGHATLYWYQQILGQGPKLLIQFQNNGVVDDSQLPKDRFSAERLKGVDSTLKIQPAKLEDSAVYLCASSPGTGVNYGYTFGSGTRLTVV.

On this clone itself: Other DNA sequences in this specimen translate into the identical CDR3. This chain uses TRBV11-2 with TRBJ1-2; the D gene is possibly TRBD1 (6 bases). The V gene lost 5 bases and the J gene lost 4 bases, with 11 bases spanning the gap. Germline V gives CDR1 SGHAT, CDR2 FQNNGV. This CDR3 comprises 13 residues. CDR3 amino acids: CASSLSRGYGYTF. CDR3 coding DNA: TGTGCCAGCAGCCTCAGCAGGGGCTATGGCTACACCTTC.

This clone has just one count. This chain uses TRBV6-5 with TRBJ1-5, with 7 bases lining up with TRBD1. This CDR3 has 13 residues. The V gene end was trimmed by 4 bases and the J gene end by 7 bases; junction bases not matched to a gene: 4. Germline CDR1 and CDR2: MNHEY and SVGAGI. Here the CDR3 reads CASSSQGRQPQHF. CDR3 DNA sequence: TGTGCCAGCAGTTCACAGGGGCGGCAGCCCCAGCATTTT.